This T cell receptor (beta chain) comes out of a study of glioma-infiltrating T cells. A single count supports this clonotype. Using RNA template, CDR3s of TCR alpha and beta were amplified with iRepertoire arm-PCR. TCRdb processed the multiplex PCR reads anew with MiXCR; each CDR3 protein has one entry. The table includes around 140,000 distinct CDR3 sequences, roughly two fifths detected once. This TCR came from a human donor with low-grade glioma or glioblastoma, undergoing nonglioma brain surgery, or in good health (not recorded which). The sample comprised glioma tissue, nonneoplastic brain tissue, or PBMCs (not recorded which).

CDR3 nucleotide sequence: TGTGCCAGCAGCAAAGGACTAGCGGGTTTCGTGTTAGAGACCCAGTACTTC. Its translation is CASSKGLAGFVLETQYF. The gene calls are TRBV9 and TRBJ2-5; TRBD2 matches at 11 bases. The CDR3 contains 17 residues. V lost 4 bases, J lost 4 bases, and 12 bases stayed unmatched. Per germline, CDR1 SGDLS and CDR2 YYNGEE.